These 30 T cell receptor beta chains were all obtained from the same sample, sequenced in a study of T-cell memory formation after mild COVID-19. TCRdb re-analysed the 5' RACE reads in MiXCR, keeping a single row per CDR3 protein. The sample lists 350,000 to 450,000 distinct CDR3 sequences; around 28% were seen once. The material sequenced was PBMCs or a T cell subset sorted from them (not recorded which). The receptors shown here come from an adult woman who had mild COVID-19 (a few samples of this study predate the infection). Cell type and time point are not known.

In DNA form, the CDR3 reads TGTGCCAGCAGTACCAGGGACGGAGAGACCCAGTACTTC. Amino acid sequence: CASSTRDGETQYF. The rearrangement uses TRBV28 and TRBJ2-5; D tentatively reads TRBD1 or TRBD2 (5 bases each). Trimming pared 5 bases from V and 4 bases from J, leaving 11 bases between. Germline lookup yields CDR1 MDHEN and CDR2 SYDVKM. The CDR3 has 13 amino acids.

This clonotype turned up a few times. The chain joins TRBV29-1 to TRBJ2-3; the D is unclear. The CDR3 runs 12 residues. Germline V CDR1 and CDR2: SQVTM, ANQGSEA. Trimming removed 3 bases from V and 2 bases from J, with 6 bases in between. CDR3 amino acids: CSVEAFTDTQYF. Written as DNA, the CDR3 is TGCAGCGTTGAGGCCTTCACAGATACGCAGTATTTT.

The chain has TRBV2 and TRBJ2-7, with D hard to call. The CDR3 has 11 amino acids. The germline V gene encodes CDR1 SNHLY and CDR2 FYNNEI. Trimming removed 11 bases from V and 3 bases from J, with 11 bases in between. The CDR3 protein is CAGQIDYEQYF. The DNA of the CDR3 is TGTGCCGGTCAGATCGACTACGAGCAGTACTTC.

This clonotype has just one count. V gene TRBV4-2 combines with J gene TRBJ2-6, with D unclear. V lost 0 bases to trimming and J lost 3 bases, with 9 bases between them. The germline V gene has CDR1 LGHNA and CDR2 YNFKEQ. The CDR3 loop spans 16 amino acids. The CDR3 sequence: CASSQDPLGGANVLTF. The CDR3 DNA sequence: TGTGCCAGCAGCCAAGACCCACTTGGTGGGGCCAACGTCCTGACTTTC.

There are a few counts of this clonotype. The gene calls are TRBV29-1 and TRBJ2-7, with a possible D match to TRBD1 (8 bases). The germline gives CDR1 SQVTM, CDR2 ANQGSEA. The ends were cut back, 5 bases at V and 4 bases at J, with 15 bases in the middle. The CDR3 has 13 amino acids. CDR3 bases: TGCAGCGTTCACGGACAGGGACTATACGAGCAGTACTTC. Translating gives CSVHGQGLYEQYF.

The genes are TRBV25-1 and TRBJ2-1; 7 nucleotides match TRBD1. This CDR3 has 15 amino acids. Germline V gives CDR1 MGHDK, CDR2 SYGVNS. Trimming at V came to 6 bases and at J to 4 bases, leaving 9 bases not matched to a gene. Here the CDR3 reads CASRETGSGYNEQFF. The CDR3 nucleotides are TGTGCCAGCAGGGAGACAGGGTCGGGGTACAATGAGCAGTTCTTC.

The table lists this clonotype with a few counts. The gene calls are TRBV19 and TRBJ2-1, with D maybe TRBD2 (6 bases). In germline, CDR1 is LNHDA, CDR2 SQIVND (reference sequence). This CDR3 is 13 amino acids long. V was cut by 2 bases and J by 8 bases, with 10 bases left in between. CDR3 region: CASSIWRDDEQFF. CDR3 in DNA: TGTGCCAGTAGTATATGGCGGGACGATGAGCAGTTCTTC.

This clonotype was counted at least ten times. The chain couples TRBV20-1 to TRBJ2-3; D tentatively reads TRBD1 or TRBD2 (5 bases each). With 2 bases removed from V and 1 base from J, the gap between germline ends came to 16 bases. Germline V CDR1 and CDR2: DFQATT, SNEGSKA (reference sequence). The CDR3 runs to 16 residues. The DNA for the CDR3 is TGCAGTGCTAGAAATCGGCGGGTGGGGGGCACAGATACGCAGTATTTT. It yields the protein CSARNRRVGGTDTQYF.

This clonotype was seen a few times. This chain connects TRBV12-3 or TRBV12-4 to TRBJ2-7, with 9 positions matching TRBD1. The junction had 8 bases not matched to a gene; V was cut back by 5 bases and J by 0 bases. CDR3 length equals 16 residues. The CDR3 protein is CASSPTGTGPSYEQYF. CDR3 nucleotides: TGTGCCAGCAGTCCTACCGGGACAGGGCCCTCCTACGAGCAGTACTTC.

This clonotype was observed a few times. The V call is TRBV11-3, the J call TRBJ2-7; TRBD1 matches at 8 bases. J lost 4 bases, V lost 3 bases, and 11 bases had no gene match. Germline CDR1 SGHNT, CDR2 YENEEA. CDR3 size: 16 residues. CDR3 DNA sequence: TGTGCCAGCAGCTTCGCTTCCGGGACAGGCGAATACGAGCAGTACTTC. It is translated as CASSFASGTGEYEQYF.

This clonotype was observed once. The chain couples TRBV6-5 to TRBJ2-5; 10 bases fit TRBD1. The CDR3 runs 15 residues. Germline CDR1 MNHEY, CDR2 SVGAGI. V gave up 6 bases and J gave up 2 bases; unmatched junction bases: 6. The CDR3 here is CASRRTGGSQETQYF. The CDR3, as DNA: TGTGCCAGCAGGAGGACAGGGGGGTCACAAGAGACCCAGTACTTC.

This clonotype was observed at least ten times. The chain has TRBV5-6 and TRBJ2-3; D ambiguous. The CDR3 has 15 amino acids. With 2 bases removed from V and 1 base from J, the gap between germline ends came to 11 bases. CDR1 is SGHDT and CDR2 is YYEEEE in the germline V gene. CDR3 sequence (DNA): TGTGCCAGCAGCTTCCTTGGCATTGGCACAGATACGCAGTATTTT. It codes for CASSFLGIGTDTQYF.

This clonotype appeared a few times. The rearrangement joins TRBV20-1 to TRBJ1-3; D is unclear. V was clipped by 2 bases and J by 0 bases, with 5 bases between them. CDR3 length: 13 residues. Germline V lookup: CDR1 DFQATT, CDR2 SNEGSKA (reference sequence). The CDR3 loop reads CSARLVSGNTIYF. The CDR3 coding sequence is TGCAGTGCTAGACTTGTCTCTGGAAACACCATATATTTT.

The chain carries TRBV5-4 and TRBJ1-1; 8 bases are shared with TRBD1. CDR1 is SGHNT, CDR2 YYREEE, per germline (reference sequence). Trimming removed 3 bases from V and 6 bases from J; junction bases left unmatched: 7. The CDR3 sequence is 14 residues long. The CDR3 loop is CASSSRTGFSEAFF. Written as DNA, the CDR3 is TGTGCCAGCAGCTCTAGGACAGGGTTCTCTGAAGCTTTCTTT.

V is TRBV7-8 and J is TRBJ2-3, with 8 nucleotides matching TRBD2. CDR3 length: 15 amino acids. J was trimmed by 2 bases and V by 5 bases; bases with no gene match: 6. CDR1 SGHVS and CDR2 FQNEAQ come from the germline V gene. The CDR3 loop reads CASSTSGGLTDTQYF. The CDR3, as DNA: TGTGCCAGCAGCACCAGCGGGGGCCTCACAGATACGCAGTATTTT.

The sample holds a few counts of this clonotype. For the CDR3, the DNA is TGCAGCGTTGGAGGTAGCTCCTACGAGCAGTACTTC. Its translation is CSVGGSSYEQYF. V usage is TRBV29-1 and J usage is TRBJ2-7; D is ambiguous. CDR3 length: 12 amino acids. The germline V and J ends were trimmed by 4 bases and 0 bases, with 7 bases remaining between them. The V gene's germline CDR1 is SQVTM and CDR2 ANQGSEA.

This CDR3 reads CSVKGVDYGYTF. Written as DNA, the CDR3 is TGCAGCGTAAAGGGGGTGGACTATGGCTACACCTTC. This sequence joins TRBV29-1 and TRBJ1-2; D is perhaps TRBD1 (6 bases). The germline CDR1 and CDR2 sequences are SQVTM and ANQGSEA. Trimming pared 6 bases from V and 3 bases from J, leaving 11 bases between. CDR3 size: 12 residues.

This clonotype was found a few times. The CDR3 sequence: CASSQRQSRVTF. The CDR3 DNA sequence: TGTGCCAGCAGCCAGAGACAGTCAAGAGTCACCTTC. V and J are TRBV2 and TRBJ1-2; D possibly corresponds to TRBD1 (5 bases). This CDR3 spans 12 amino acids. V was clipped by 6 bases and J by 13 bases, with 18 bases between them. Germline V CDR1 and CDR2: SNHLY, FYNNEI.

This sequence joins TRBV20-1 and TRBJ2-1; TRBD2 might be the D (6 bases). Looked up from germline, CDR1 is DFQATT and CDR2 is SNEGSKA (reference sequence). This CDR3 region has 17 residues. The V and J ends lost 0 bases and 6 bases respectively, with 21 bases between them. DNA of the CDR3: TGCAGTGCTAGAGATACGCCGGGACTTTTACTTACCAATGAGCAGTTCTTC. As protein: CSARDTPGLLLTNEQFF.

This chain joins TRBV20-1 and TRBJ2-7; a weak D match, TRBD2 (6 bases). CDR3 length equals 14 residues. CDR1 DFQATT and CDR2 SNEGSKA come from the germline V gene (reference sequence). V gave up 5 bases and J gave up 2 bases, with 16 bases separating them. In DNA form, the CDR3 reads TGCAGTGCTCGTGCGGGGAGCAGCGCCTACGAGCAGTACTTC. This translates into CSARAGSSAYEQYF.

The V gene is TRBV30, the J gene TRBJ2-1; D possibly corresponds to TRBD2 (7 bases). V lost 5 bases, J lost 14 bases, and 19 bases lay in between. Germline assignment: CDR1 GTSNPN and CDR2 SVGIG (reference sequence). The CDR3 has 12 amino acids. For the CDR3, the DNA is TGTGCCTGGGGGGGGGGCGGTCCCGGAAAGTTCTTC. As protein: CAWGGGGPGKFF.

The table lists this clonotype with a few counts. The chain recombines TRBV2 with TRBJ2-7; D possibly uses TRBD1 or TRBD2 (6 bases each). The CDR3 is 14 amino acids. The V gene's germline CDR1 is SNHLY and CDR2 FYNNEI. V shed 3 bases and J shed 3 bases, with 12 bases lying between them. CDR3 amino acids: CASSETRGDYEQYF. The DNA for the CDR3 is TGTGCCAGCAGTGAGACTAGGGGGGACTACGAGCAGTACTTC. The full variable domain, rest sourced from reference TRBV2 and TRBJ2-7, is EPEVTQTPSHQVTQMGQEVILRCVPISNHLYFYWYRQILGQKVEFLVSFYNNEISEKSEIFDDQFSVERPDGSNFTLKIRSTKLEDSAMYFCASSETRGDYEQYFGPGTRLTVT.

The chain employs TRBV11-1 and TRBJ2-4; 15 bases match TRBD2. Germline-derived CDR1 and CDR2 are SGHAT and FQDESV (reference sequence). CDR3 length: 18 amino acids. V was pared by 4 bases and J by 1 base, with 5 bases of the junction left unmatched. In DNA, the CDR3 is TGTGCCAGCAGCTGGGGACTAGCGGGAGGAGGGGCCAAAAACATTCAGTACTTC. As protein: CASSWGLAGGGAKNIQYF.

This clonotype was picked up a small number of times. V usage is TRBV15 and J usage is TRBJ2-3, with 14 bases fitting TRBD2. Germline V gene sequence: CDR1 LNHNV, CDR2 YYDKDF (reference sequence). The CDR3 is 18 amino acids. Trimming cost V 0 bases and J 4 bases; bases outside gene matches: 6. CDR3 nucleotide sequence: TGTGCCACCAGCAGAGATCGGACTAGCGGGAGGTTTGCAGATACGCAGTATTTT. It encodes CATSRDRTSGRFADTQYF.

The CDR3 nucleotides are TGCGCCAGCTGTACAGGGGATAATTCACCCCTCCACTTT. Amino acids: CASCTGDNSPLHF. The rearrangement joins TRBV5-1 to TRBJ1-6, with 7 bases aligning to TRBD1. CDR1 and CDR2 (germline): SGHRS, YFSETQ. CDR3 length equals 13 residues. After removal of 7 bases from V and 5 bases from J, the junction contained 3 bases not matched to a gene.

This clonotype has a single count. V and J are TRBV15 and TRBJ2-5, with TRBD1 matching 9 bases. J gave up 5 bases and V 2 bases, and 6 bases lay outside the gene matches. CDR1 is LNHNV, CDR2 YYDKDF, per germline (reference sequence). The CDR3 is made up of 15 amino acids. The CDR3 DNA is TGTGCCACCAGCAGAAACCGACAGGGGGGGGAGACCCAGTACTTC. It is translated as CATSRNRQGGETQYF.

The V gene is TRBV10-3, the J gene TRBJ1-6, with D unclear. The CDR3 has 14 residues. Germline V lookup: CDR1 ENHRY, CDR2 SYGVKD. The V end lost 10 bases, the J end lost 6 bases, and 16 bases lay between the germline ends. CDR3 sequence (DNA): TGTGCCAGCAGCGGCACCGGGGTTAATTCACCCCTCCACTTT. Translated, it gives CASSGTGVNSPLHF.

The genes are TRBV29-1 and TRBJ1-2; D gene unclear. CDR3 size: 13 residues. Germline assignment: CDR1 SQVTM and CDR2 ANQGSEA. Trimming pared 4 bases from V and 0 bases from J, leaving 9 bases between. As DNA, the CDR3 is TGCAGCGTTGTAGGAGAAACTAACTATGGCTACACCTTC. It codes for CSVVGETNYGYTF. Full variable domain (remainder filled in from reference TRBV29-1 and TRBJ1-2): SAVISQKPSRDICQRGTSLTIQCQVDSQVTMMFWYRQQPGQSLTLIATANQGSEATYESGFVIDKFPISRPNLTFSTLTVSNMSPEDSSIYLCSVVGETNYGYTFGSGTRLTVV.

The chain combines TRBV24-1 with TRBJ1-2, with 7 bases aligning to TRBD1. The CDR3 sequence is 14 residues long. Trimming took 2 bases from V and 6 from J; bases not matched to a gene: 5. CDR1 and CDR2 (germline): KGHDR, SFDVKD. The CDR3 loop reads CATSDSDRVDGYTF. CDR3 coding DNA: TGTGCCACCAGTGATTCAGACAGGGTGGATGGCTACACCTTC.

V and J are TRBV5-1 and TRBJ2-3; TRBD2 matches at 10 bases. This CDR3 region has 17 residues. CDR1 is SGHRS, CDR2 YFSETQ, per germline. V trimming: 2 bases; J trimming: 4 bases; junction bases outside the gene matches: 10. The CDR3 sequence is CASSFVPSGSFPDTQYF. CDR3 nucleotides: TGCGCCAGCAGCTTCGTTCCTAGCGGGAGCTTCCCAGATACGCAGTATTTT.